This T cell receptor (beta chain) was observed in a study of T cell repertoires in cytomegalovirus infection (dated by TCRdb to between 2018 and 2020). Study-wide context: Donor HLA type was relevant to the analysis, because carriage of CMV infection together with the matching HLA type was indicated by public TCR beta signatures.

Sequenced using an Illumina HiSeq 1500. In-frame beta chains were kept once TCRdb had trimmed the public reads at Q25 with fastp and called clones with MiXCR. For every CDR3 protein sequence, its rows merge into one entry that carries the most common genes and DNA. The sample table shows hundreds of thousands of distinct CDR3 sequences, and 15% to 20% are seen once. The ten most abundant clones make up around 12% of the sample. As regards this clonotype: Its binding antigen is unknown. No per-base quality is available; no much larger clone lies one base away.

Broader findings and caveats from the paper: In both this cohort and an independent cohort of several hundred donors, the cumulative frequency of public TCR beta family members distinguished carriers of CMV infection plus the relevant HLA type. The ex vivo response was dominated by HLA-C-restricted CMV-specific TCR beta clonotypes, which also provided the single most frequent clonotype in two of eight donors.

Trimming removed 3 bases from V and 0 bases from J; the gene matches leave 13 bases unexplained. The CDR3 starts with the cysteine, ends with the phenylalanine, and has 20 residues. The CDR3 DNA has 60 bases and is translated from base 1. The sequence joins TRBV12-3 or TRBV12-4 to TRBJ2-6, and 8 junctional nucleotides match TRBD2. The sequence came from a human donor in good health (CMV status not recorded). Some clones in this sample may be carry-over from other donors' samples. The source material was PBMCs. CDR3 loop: CASSFLLLRRGASGANVLTF. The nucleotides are TGTGCCAGCAGTTTCCTTTTATTGAGGCGGGGGGCCTCTGGGGCCAACGTCCTGACTTTC.